One and the same sample provided the 28 T cell receptor beta chains below, sequenced in a study of cytomegalovirus exposure and HLA in healthy donors. Amplification used 60 Vbeta primers and 13 Jbeta primers. Method: immunoSEQ multiplex PCR; TCRdb's copy keeps in-frame clones and lacks some. Among fewer than 250,000 clones, around 83% were seen once, and the ten largest hold over 1.5%. Sequencing was carried out using PBMCs. These receptors were taken from a man aged 35 to 55 in good health and CMV-seropositive.

V and J are TRBV9 and TRBJ2-7, with TRBD1 matching over 9 bases. The J segment lost 5 bases and the V segment lost 3 bases, leaving 6 bases of the junction unmatched. Germline loops: CDR1 SGDLS, CDR2 YYNGEE. There are 14 residues in the CDR3. The CDR3 DNA follows: TGTGCCAGCAGCGGGGGACAGGGATTTGACGAGCAGTACTTC. This translates into CASSGGQGFDEQYF.

This chain connects TRBV27 to TRBJ2-5, with TRBD2 identical over 7 bases. The CDR3 covers 13 residues. Germline values: CDR1 MNHEY, CDR2 SMNVEV (reference sequence). The ends lost 8 bases at V and 1 base at J; junction bases unmatched: 4. In DNA, the CDR3 is TGTGCCAGCGGTAGCGGGCCCCAAGAGACCCAGTACTTC. This codes for CASGSGPQETQYF.

There are a few counts of this clone. V and J are TRBV5-1 and TRBJ2-7; 10 nucleotides line up with TRBD1. CDR1 and CDR2 (germline): SGHRS, YFSETQ. J lost 6 bases, V lost 3 bases, and 3 bases had no gene match. CDR3 length: 13 residues. The CDR3 coding sequence is TGCGCCAGCAGCTCCGGGACAGGGGTCGAGCAGTACTTC. Amino acids: CASSSGTGVEQYF.

The chain recombines TRBV7-6 with TRBJ1-1; possible D gene TRBD1, 5 bases. The germline V gene encodes CDR1 SGHVS and CDR2 FNYEAQ. The CDR3 length is 14 residues. V lost 5 bases to trimming and J lost 2 bases, with 12 bases between them. CDR3 amino acids: CASSPTAGNTEAFF. CDR3 coding DNA: TGTGCCAGCAGCCCGACAGCGGGTAACACTGAAGCTTTCTTT.

The chain couples TRBV27 to TRBJ2-1, with D maybe TRBD2 (6 bases). CDR1 MNHEY and CDR2 SMNVEV come from the germline V gene (reference sequence). V shed 10 bases and J shed 0 bases, with 7 bases lying between them. This CDR3 region has 12 residues. This chain's CDR3 is CAIGSSYNEQFF. The CDR3 nucleotides are TGTGCCATCGGGAGCTCCTACAATGAGCAGTTCTTC.

The V call is TRBV19, the J call TRBJ2-2, with D perhaps TRBD1 (6 bases). The ends were cut back, 6 bases at V and 2 bases at J, with 13 bases in the middle. The CDR3 has 15 amino acids. The germline gives CDR1 LNHDA, CDR2 SQIVND (reference sequence). The CDR3 region is CASSPGTTNTGELFF. DNA of the CDR3: TGTGCCAGTAGCCCTGGGACAACTAACACCGGGGAGCTGTTTTTT.

The rearrangement joins TRBV7-2 to TRBJ2-3, with D maybe TRBD2 (6 bases). Looked up from germline, CDR1 is SGHTA and CDR2 is FQGNSA. CDR3 length: 12 residues. V was shortened by 5 bases and J by 6 bases, with 9 bases between the two germline ends. In DNA form, the CDR3 reads TGTGCCAGCAGCCTGGGACTGGATACGCAGTATTTT. Its translation is CASSLGLDTQYF. The full variable domain, rest sourced from reference TRBV7-2 and TRBJ2-3, is GAGVSQSPSNKVTEKGKDVELRCDPISGHTALYWYRQSLGQGLEFLIYFQGNSAPDKSGLPSDRFSAERTGGSVSTLTIQRTQQEDSAVYLCASSLGLDTQYFGPGTRLTVL.

This clone has only one observation. This specimen includes other DNA sequences encoding the same CDR3. The J gene is TRBJ1-1, the V gene TRBV10-3, with 8 bases that match TRBD1. In germline, CDR1 is ENHRY, CDR2 SYGVKD. J was trimmed by 4 bases and V by 5 bases; bases with no gene match: 3. The length of the CDR3 is 13 residues. The CDR3 reads CAISQGAGTEAFF. DNA of the CDR3: TGTGCCATCAGTCAGGGGGCCGGCACTGAAGCTTTCTTT.

This sequence joins TRBV6-5 and TRBJ1-2; 7 nucleotides line up with TRBD1. V was clipped by 3 bases and J by 7 bases; unmatched bases: 8. From germline, CDR1 is MNHEY and CDR2 SVGAGI. This CDR3 has 14 residues. CDR3 bases: TGTGCCAGCAGTTATGGAGGGGGCGCGACTGGCTACACCTTC. This sequence encodes CASSYGGGATGYTF.

V is TRBV15 and J is TRBJ1-5; 7 bases map to TRBD1. This CDR3 has 15 amino acids. In germline, CDR1 is LNHNV, CDR2 YYDKDF (reference sequence). The V and J ends lost 4 bases and 7 bases, in that order; junction bases with no gene match: 10. The CDR3 coding sequence is TGTGCCACCAGCACCAATCCACAGGGGAAGCAGCCCCAGCATTTT. Protein sequence: CATSTNPQGKQPQHF.

The chain links TRBV6-6 to TRBJ2-3, with TRBD2 identical over 9 bases. Germline CDR1 reads MNHNY; CDR2 reads SVGAGI (reference sequence). The V segment lost 4 bases and the J segment 0 bases; nucleotides outside the gene matches: 5. The CDR3 runs to 16 residues. The chain's CDR3 is CASSSPLAGSTDTQYF. The DNA for the CDR3 is TGTGCCAGCAGTTCCCCCCTAGCGGGGAGCACAGATACGCAGTATTTT.

CDR3 nucleotide sequence: TGTGCCAGCAGTCTTAGCGGGAGCGATACCGGGGAGCTGTTTTTT. Translating it yields CASSLSGSDTGELFF. The rearrangement uses TRBV11-3 and TRBJ2-2; 9 bases map to TRBD2. The CDR3 totals 15 residues. Looked up from germline, CDR1 is SGHNT and CDR2 is YENEEA. V dropped 6 bases and J dropped 5; count of bases not matched to a gene: 7.

V gene TRBV6-5 combines with J gene TRBJ1-5; maybe TRBD1 (5 bases). The length of the CDR3 is 13 residues. The V end lost 3 bases, the J end lost 5 bases, and 8 bases lay between the germline ends. CDR1 is MNHEY, CDR2 SVGAGI, per germline. The CDR3 sequence is CASSYDRDQPQHF. The CDR3 DNA is TGTGCCAGCAGTTATGACAGAGATCAGCCCCAGCATTTT.

This chain links TRBV5-1 with TRBJ2-2, with unresolved D. The CDR3 consists of 14 residues. V dropped 1 base and J dropped 6 bases, with 10 bases sitting between them. CDR1 and CDR2 (germline): SGHRS, YFSETQ. For the CDR3, the DNA is TGCGCCAGCAGCTTGATCGAGGCGGCCGGGGAGCTGTTTTTT. Protein sequence: CASSLIEAAGELFF.

The rearrangement joins TRBV5-1 to TRBJ1-6, with D tentatively TRBD1 (6 bases). Trimming cost V 4 bases and J 7 bases, with 15 bases left between them. This CDR3 region has 15 residues. Germline V gene sequence: CDR1 SGHRS, CDR2 YFSETQ. CDR3 loop: CASSPYRALNSPLHF. The CDR3 DNA reads TGCGCCAGCAGCCCCTACAGGGCGCTAAATTCACCCCTCCACTTT.

The rearrangement links TRBV30 to TRBJ2-7; D may be TRBD2 (5 bases). Germline V lookup: CDR1 GTSNPN, CDR2 SVGIG (reference sequence). The CDR3 is 12 amino acids. Trimming took 1 base from V and 3 from J, leaving 7 bases between them. The CDR3 reads CAWSAGFYEQYF. The DNA for the CDR3 is TGTGCCTGGAGTGCGGGGTTCTACGAGCAGTACTTC.

This clone has a single count. The chain is built from TRBV29-1 and TRBJ2-7; no clear D gene. CDR1 SQVTM and CDR2 ANQGSEA come from the germline V gene. This CDR3 is 12 amino acids long. With 3 bases removed from V and 1 base from J, the gap between germline ends came to 7 bases. CDR3 protein: CSVELASYEQYF. The CDR3 DNA reads as TGCAGCGTTGAGTTAGCATCCTACGAGCAGTACTTC.

The sample holds a few counts of this clone. The J gene is TRBJ2-1, the V gene TRBV5-6; the D gene is possibly TRBD2 (5 bases). The CDR3 has 12 residues. V dropped 0 bases and J dropped 11 bases, with 9 bases sitting between them. Germline values: CDR1 SGHDT, CDR2 YYEEEE. CDR3 nucleotides: TGTGCCAGCAGCTTGGGTGACTATCAGCAGTTCTTC. This codes for CASSLGDYQQFF.

This sequence joins TRBV13 and TRBJ2-1; 11 nucleotides align to TRBD1. CDR3 size: 14 residues. V trimming: 5 bases; J trimming: 4 bases; junction bases outside the gene matches: 1. Looked up from germline, CDR1 is PRHDT and CDR2 is FYEKMQ (reference sequence). The CDR3 spells CASSRDRGYNEQFF. In DNA, the CDR3 is TGTGCCAGCAGCCGGGACAGGGGGTACAATGAGCAGTTCTTC.

This clone was seen ten or more times. CDR3 nucleotides: TGTGCCAGCAGCTTGGGGGTGACAGGCTACGAGCAGTACTTC. Translating it yields CASSLGVTGYEQYF. The chain joins TRBV5-6 to TRBJ2-7; a weak D match, TRBD1 (6 bases). This CDR3 has 14 amino acids. V lost 0 bases and J 3 bases, leaving 10 bases between the germline ends. Looked up from germline, CDR1 is SGHDT and CDR2 is YYEEEE.

V usage is TRBV28 and J usage is TRBJ2-7; TRBD2 aligns across 11 bases. The CDR3 has 13 amino acids. V was pared by 8 bases and J by 7 bases, with 7 bases of the junction left unmatched. Germline lookup yields CDR1 MDHEN and CDR2 SYDVKM. CDR3 sequence (DNA): TGTGCCAGCGGACTAGCGGGCCCCCTGGAGCAGTACTTC. Encoded protein: CASGLAGPLEQYF. Using reference TRBV28 and TRBJ2-7 for the parts outside the CDR3, the full variable domain is DVKVTQSSRYLVKRTGEKVFLECVQDMDHENMFWYRQDPGLGLRLIYFSYDVKMKEKGDIPEGYSVSREKKERFSLILESASTNQTSMYLCASGLAGPLEQYFGPGTRLTVT.

This clone was picked up a small number of times. The chain recombines TRBV14 with TRBJ2-5; D gene uncertain. The CDR3 contains 12 residues. Germline CDR1 is SGHDN and CDR2 is FVKESK. V was clipped by 3 bases and J by 0 bases, with 2 bases between them. CDR3 sequence (DNA): TGTGCCAGCAGCCACTACCAAGAGACCCAGTACTTC. It yields the protein CASSHYQETQYF. The full variable domain, with the rest looked up from reference TRBV14 and TRBJ2-5, is EAGVTQFPSHSVIEKGQTVTLRCDPISGHDNLYWYRRVMGKEIKFLLHFVKESKQDESGMPNNRFLAERTGGTYSTLKVQPAELEDSGVYFCASSHYQETQYFGPGTRLLVL.

The J gene is TRBJ1-2, the V gene TRBV28; the D gene is possibly TRBD1 (5 bases). V was shortened by 4 bases and J by 8 bases, with 11 bases between the two germline ends. Germline V gene sequence: CDR1 MDHEN, CDR2 SYDVKM. This CDR3 is 12 amino acids long. As DNA, the CDR3 is TGTGCCAGCAGTTCCGGGACTTCGGGCTACACCTTC. The encoded protein is CASSSGTSGYTF.

V is TRBV25-1 and J is TRBJ2-7, with TRBD2 identical over 11 bases. Trimming cost V 6 bases and J 6 bases; bases outside gene matches: 7. The CDR3 sequence is 14 residues long. The germline V gene encodes CDR1 MGHDK and CDR2 SYGVNS. In DNA, the CDR3 is TGTGCCAGCAGGGGCCTCCTAGCGGGAGGCGAGCAGTACTTC. Amino acid sequence: CASRGLLAGGEQYF.

This clone was picked up one time. The chain joins TRBV5-1 to TRBJ2-5; possibly TRBD1 for D (6 bases). The V gene's germline CDR1 is SGHRS and CDR2 YFSETQ. The V and J ends lost 1 base and 2 bases respectively, with 9 bases between them. The CDR3 consists of 14 residues. Here the CDR3 DNA reads TGCGCCAGCAGCTTGAAGAGGGGGCAAGAGACCCAGTACTTC. It translates to CASSLKRGQETQYF.

This chain connects TRBV7-2 to TRBJ2-7; 7 nucleotides line up with TRBD2. Germline assignment: CDR1 SGHTA and CDR2 FQGNSA. The trim removed 5 bases at V and 0 bases at J, leaving 16 bases unmatched. This CDR3 spans 18 amino acids. For the CDR3, the DNA is TGTGCCAGCAGCCCCCGGGGGGATGTAGGAGGGAGCTCCTACGAGCAGTACTTC. This codes for CASSPRGDVGGSSYEQYF.

The CDR3 is CASSLDPNSYYGYTF. CDR3 bases: TGTGCCAGCAGCTTAGATCCGAACTCTTACTATGGCTACACCTTC. V gene TRBV11-2 combines with J gene TRBJ1-2; D remains unclear. The CDR3 spans 15 residues. V lost 0 bases and J lost 3, with 11 bases in between. Germline V gene sequence: CDR1 SGHAT, CDR2 FQNNGV. Full variable domain (remainder filled in from reference TRBV11-2 and TRBJ1-2): EAGVAQSPRYKIIEKRQSVAFWCNPISGHATLYWYQQILGQGPKLLIQFQNNGVVDDSQLPKDRFSAERLKGVDSTLKIQPAKLEDSAVYLCASSLDPNSYYGYTFGSGTRLTVV.

Only a few counts were recorded for this clone. J is TRBJ2-7 and V is TRBV6-5, with TRBD2 matching over 7 bases. Germline V gene lookup returns CDR1 MNHEY and CDR2 SVGAGI. The junction had 8 bases not matched to a gene; V was cut back by 5 bases and J by 1 base. The CDR3 is 15 residues long. The DNA of the CDR3 is TGTGCCAGCAGTCCGAGCGGGGCCCTGTCCTACGAGCAGTACTTC. It translates to CASSPSGALSYEQYF.